Listed below are T cell receptor beta chains from one sample, sequenced in a study of post-analysis software for immune sequencing data. TCRdb reprocessed the PCR reads via MiXCR and lists one record per CDR3 protein. The sample shows around 200,000 distinct CDR3 sequences, around 29% of them seen only once. The sequenced sample consisted of blood. The receptors stem from a girl aged 2-17 years with multiple sclerosis. Each CDR3 is given with its conserved first and last residue. Fields, in order: D gene, V gene, J gene, clone size, CDR3 protein, CDR3 DNA. The D gene is left open where the match is weak. Where a row states a size, it is once, few, many or the class of an expanded clone; other rows omit it.

D gene: -
V gene: TRBV30
J gene: TRBJ2-3
clone size: few
CDR3 protein: CAWSVLPRRRDTDTQYF
CDR3 DNA: TGTGCCTGGAGTGTACTACCCAGACGGAGAGACACAGATACGCAGTATTTT

D gene: -
V gene: TRBV6-5
J gene: TRBJ1-1
clone size: few
CDR3 protein: CASSRETGAEAFF
CDR3 DNA: TGTGCCAGCAGTAGGGAGACGGGAGCTGAAGCTTTCTTT

D gene: -
V gene: TRBV20-1
J gene: TRBJ2-7
clone size: once
CDR3 protein: CSASLAGNSYEQYF
CDR3 DNA: TGCAGTGCTAGTTTGGCAGGTAACTCCTACGAGCAGTACTTC

D gene: TRBD2
V gene: TRBV29-1
J gene: TRBJ2-1
clone size: many
CDR3 protein: CSVGGVVFNEQFF
CDR3 DNA: TGCAGCGTGGGGGGGGTAGTTTTCAATGAGCAGTTCTTC

D gene: -
V gene: TRBV29-1
J gene: TRBJ2-1
clone size: many
CDR3 protein: CSEEAADEQFF
CDR3 DNA: TGCAGCGAAGAAGCAGCGGATGAGCAGTTCTTC

D gene: -
V gene: TRBV29-1
J gene: TRBJ2-3
clone size: many
CDR3 protein: CSVLGVAGESTDTQYF
CDR3 DNA: TGCAGCGTATTAGGCGTGGCAGGGGAGAGCACAGATACGCAGTATTTT

D gene: -
V gene: TRBV20-1
J gene: TRBJ2-7
clone size: many
CDR3 protein: CSAKGESYEQYF
CDR3 DNA: TGCAGTGCCAAGGGGGAATCCTACGAGCAGTACTTC

D gene: -
V gene: TRBV4-2
J gene: TRBJ2-3
clone size: many
CDR3 protein: CASSQADTQYF
CDR3 DNA: TGTGCCAGCAGCCAAGCAGATACGCAGTATTTT

D gene: TRBD2
V gene: TRBV5-1
J gene: TRBJ2-2
clone size: -
CDR3 protein: CASSLLAGGTGELFF
CDR3 DNA: TGCGCCAGCAGCTTGCTAGCGGGAGGAACCGGGGAGCTGTTTTTT

D gene: -
V gene: TRBV12-3/TRBV12-4
J gene: TRBJ1-4
clone size: few
CDR3 protein: CASSLAGPGDEKLFF
CDR3 DNA: TGTGCCAGCAGTCTCGCGGGGCCCGGTGATGAAAAACTGTTTTTT

D gene: TRBD1
V gene: TRBV29-1
J gene: TRBJ2-5
clone size: few
CDR3 protein: CSVGGGFERETQYF
CDR3 DNA: TGCAGCGTTGGAGGGGGCTTCGAGAGAGAGACCCAGTACTTC

D gene: TRBD2
V gene: TRBV4-1
J gene: TRBJ2-1
clone size: many
CDR3 protein: CASSQVSGGSYNEQFF
CDR3 DNA: TGCGCCAGCAGCCAAGTGAGCGGGGGCTCCTACAATGAGCAGTTCTTC